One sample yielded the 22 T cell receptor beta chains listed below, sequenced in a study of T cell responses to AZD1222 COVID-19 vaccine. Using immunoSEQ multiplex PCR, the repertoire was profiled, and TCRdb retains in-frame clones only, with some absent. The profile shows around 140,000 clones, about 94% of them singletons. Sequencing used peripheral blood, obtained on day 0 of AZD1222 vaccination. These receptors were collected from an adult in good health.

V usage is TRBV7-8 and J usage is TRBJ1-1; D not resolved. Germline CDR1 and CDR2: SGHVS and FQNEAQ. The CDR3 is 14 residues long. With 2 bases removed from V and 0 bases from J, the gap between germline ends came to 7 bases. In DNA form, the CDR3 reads TGTGCCAGCAGCTTATCGCCCATGAACACTGAAGCTTTCTTT. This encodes CASSLSPMNTEAFF.

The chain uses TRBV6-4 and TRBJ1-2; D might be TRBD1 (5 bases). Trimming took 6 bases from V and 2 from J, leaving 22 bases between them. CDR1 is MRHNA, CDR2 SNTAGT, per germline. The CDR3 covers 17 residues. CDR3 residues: CASSPGRARTLNYGYTF. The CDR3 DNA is TGTGCCAGCAGCCCAGGCAGGGCGAGAACTTTAAACTATGGCTACACCTTC.

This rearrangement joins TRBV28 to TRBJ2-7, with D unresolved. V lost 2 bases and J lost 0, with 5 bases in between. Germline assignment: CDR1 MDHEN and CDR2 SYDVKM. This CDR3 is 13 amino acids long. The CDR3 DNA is TGTGCCAGCAGTTTAGTACACTCCTACGAGCAGTACTTC. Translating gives CASSLVHSYEQYF.

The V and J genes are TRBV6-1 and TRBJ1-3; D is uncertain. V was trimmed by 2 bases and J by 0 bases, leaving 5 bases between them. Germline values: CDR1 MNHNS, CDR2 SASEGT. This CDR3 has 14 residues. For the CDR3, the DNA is TGTGCCAGCAGTGAATTTGGCTCTGGAAACACCATATATTTT. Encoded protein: CASSEFGSGNTIYF.

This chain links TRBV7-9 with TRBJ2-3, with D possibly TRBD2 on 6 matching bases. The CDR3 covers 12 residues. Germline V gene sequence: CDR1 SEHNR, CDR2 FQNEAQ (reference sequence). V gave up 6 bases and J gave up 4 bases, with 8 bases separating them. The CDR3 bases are TGTGCCAGCAGTGCGGGGTCAGATACGCAGTATTTT. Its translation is CASSAGSDTQYF.

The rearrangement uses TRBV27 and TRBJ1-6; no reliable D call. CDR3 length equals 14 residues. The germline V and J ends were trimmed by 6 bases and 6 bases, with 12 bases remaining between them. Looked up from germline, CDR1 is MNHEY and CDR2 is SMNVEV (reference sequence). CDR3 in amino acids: CASSQDAFNSPLHF. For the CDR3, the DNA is TGTGCCAGCAGCCAAGACGCCTTTAATTCACCCCTCCACTTT.

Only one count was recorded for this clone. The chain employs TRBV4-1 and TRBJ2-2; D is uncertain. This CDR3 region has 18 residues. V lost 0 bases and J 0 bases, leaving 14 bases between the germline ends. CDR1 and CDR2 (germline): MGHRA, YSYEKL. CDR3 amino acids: CASSQEGYPFANTGELFF. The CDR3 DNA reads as TGCGCCAGCAGCCAAGAGGGGTACCCATTCGCGAACACCGGGGAGCTGTTTTTT.

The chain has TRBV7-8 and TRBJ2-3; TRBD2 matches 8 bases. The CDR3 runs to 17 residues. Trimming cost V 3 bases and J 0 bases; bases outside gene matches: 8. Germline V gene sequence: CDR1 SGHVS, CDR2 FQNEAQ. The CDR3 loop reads CASSFSSGTPSTDTQYF. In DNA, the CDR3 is TGTGCCAGCAGCTTTAGTAGCGGGACCCCTAGCACAGATACGCAGTATTTT.

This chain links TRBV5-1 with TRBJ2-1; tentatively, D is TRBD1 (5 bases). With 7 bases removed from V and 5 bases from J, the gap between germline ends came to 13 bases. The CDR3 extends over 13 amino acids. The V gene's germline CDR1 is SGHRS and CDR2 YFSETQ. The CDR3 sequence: CASSLDSHNEQFF. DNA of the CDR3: TGCGCCAGCTCCCTCGACAGCCACAATGAGCAGTTCTTC.

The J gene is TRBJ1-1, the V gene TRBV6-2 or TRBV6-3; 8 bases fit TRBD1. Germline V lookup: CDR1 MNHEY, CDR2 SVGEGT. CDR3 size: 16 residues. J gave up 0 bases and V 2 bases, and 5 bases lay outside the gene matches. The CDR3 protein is CASSYPVTGVNTEAFF. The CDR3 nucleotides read TGTGCCAGCAGTTACCCTGTGACAGGGGTGAACACTGAAGCTTTCTTT.

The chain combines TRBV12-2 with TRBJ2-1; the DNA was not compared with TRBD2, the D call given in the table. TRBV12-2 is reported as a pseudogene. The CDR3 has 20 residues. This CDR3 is CASRLEGGLAGASNDNEQFF. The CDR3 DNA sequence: TGTGCAAGTCGCTTAGAGGGGGGCCTAGCGGGAGCCTCGAACGACAATGAGCAGTTCTTC.

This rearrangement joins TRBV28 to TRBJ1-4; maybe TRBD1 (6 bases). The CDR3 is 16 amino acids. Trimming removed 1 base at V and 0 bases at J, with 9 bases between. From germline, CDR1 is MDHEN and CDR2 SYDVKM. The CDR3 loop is CASSLSGATTNEKLFF. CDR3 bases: TGTGCCAGCAGTTTATCAGGGGCCACAACTAATGAAAAACTGTTTTTT.

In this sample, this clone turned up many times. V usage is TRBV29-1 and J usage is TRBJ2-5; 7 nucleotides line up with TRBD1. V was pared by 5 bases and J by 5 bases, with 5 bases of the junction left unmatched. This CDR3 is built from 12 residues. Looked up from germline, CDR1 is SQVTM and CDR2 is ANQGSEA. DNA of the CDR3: TGCAGCGTTAGAGGGGGCGGGGAGACCCAGTACTTC. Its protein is CSVRGGGETQYF.

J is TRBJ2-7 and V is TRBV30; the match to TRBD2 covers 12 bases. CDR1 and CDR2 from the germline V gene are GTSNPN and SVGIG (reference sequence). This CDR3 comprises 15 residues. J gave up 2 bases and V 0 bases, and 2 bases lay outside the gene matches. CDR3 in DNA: TGTGCCTGGAGTGTACGACTAGCGGGAGCCTACGAGCAGTACTTC. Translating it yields CAWSVRLAGAYEQYF.

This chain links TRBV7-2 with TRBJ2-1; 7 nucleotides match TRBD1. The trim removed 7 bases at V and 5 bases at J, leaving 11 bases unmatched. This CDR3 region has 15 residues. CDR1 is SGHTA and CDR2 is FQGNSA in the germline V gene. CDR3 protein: CASTPQTGTDNEQFF. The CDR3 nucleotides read TGTGCCAGCACCCCTCAGACAGGGACCGACAATGAGCAGTTCTTC.

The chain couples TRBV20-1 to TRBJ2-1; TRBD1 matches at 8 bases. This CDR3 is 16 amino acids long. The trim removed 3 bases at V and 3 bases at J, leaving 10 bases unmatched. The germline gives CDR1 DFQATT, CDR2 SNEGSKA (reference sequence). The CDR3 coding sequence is TGCAGTGCTAGTTATCCAGGGGGCGTGAACTACAATGAGCAGTTCTTC. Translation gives CSASYPGGVNYNEQFF.

The CDR3 region is CASRPRTGGANVLTF. DNA for the CDR3: TGCGCCAGCAGACCCCGAACGGGAGGGGCCAACGTCCTGACTTTC. This chain links TRBV5-1 with TRBJ2-6; TRBD2 might be the D (5 bases). Per the germline V gene, CDR1 is SGHRS and CDR2 is YFSETQ. Trimming left V 5 bases short and J 4 bases short, with 13 bases between. The CDR3 contains 15 residues.

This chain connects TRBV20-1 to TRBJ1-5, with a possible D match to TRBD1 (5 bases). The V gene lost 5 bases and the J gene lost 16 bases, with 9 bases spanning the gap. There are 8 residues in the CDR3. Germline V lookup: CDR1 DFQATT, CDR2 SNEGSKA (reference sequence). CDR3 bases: TGCAGTGCTGGGGGTAAACATTTT. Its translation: CSAGGKHF.

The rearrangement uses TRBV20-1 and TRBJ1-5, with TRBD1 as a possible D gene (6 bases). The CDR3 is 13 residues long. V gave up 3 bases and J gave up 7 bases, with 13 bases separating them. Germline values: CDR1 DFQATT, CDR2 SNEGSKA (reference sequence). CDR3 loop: CSASMGAGQPQHF. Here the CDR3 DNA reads TGCAGTGCTAGTATGGGGGCTGGACAGCCCCAGCATTTT.

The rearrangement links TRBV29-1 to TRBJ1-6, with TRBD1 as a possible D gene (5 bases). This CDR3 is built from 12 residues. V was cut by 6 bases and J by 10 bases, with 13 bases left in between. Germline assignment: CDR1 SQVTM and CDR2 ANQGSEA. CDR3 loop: CSVRDIGSPLHF. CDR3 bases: TGCAGCGTCAGGGATATTGGGTCACCCCTCCACTTT.

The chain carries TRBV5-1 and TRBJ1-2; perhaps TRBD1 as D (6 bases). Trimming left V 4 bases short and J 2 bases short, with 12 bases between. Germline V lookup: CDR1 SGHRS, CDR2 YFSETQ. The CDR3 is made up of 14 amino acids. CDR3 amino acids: CASSPRTANYGYTF. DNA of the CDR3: TGCGCCAGCAGCCCGCGGACAGCAAACTATGGCTACACCTTC.

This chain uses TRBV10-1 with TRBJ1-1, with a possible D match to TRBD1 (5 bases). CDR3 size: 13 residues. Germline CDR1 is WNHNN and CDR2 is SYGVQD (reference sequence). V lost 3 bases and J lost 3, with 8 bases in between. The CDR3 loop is CASSDQGDTEAFF. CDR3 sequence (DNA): TGCGCCAGCAGTGATCAAGGGGACACTGAAGCTTTCTTT.